This TCR beta chain was captured by sequencing in a study of blood T cell repertoires in COVID-19. On the study more broadly: Acute and convalescent COVID-19 specimens originated in the United States, Italy and Spain. Sample material is recorded as cDNA or gDNA derived from T cells, B-cell-depleted T cells, or PBMCs.

Here immunoSEQ multiplex PCR was the method, and the copy in TCRdb shows in-frame clones only, minus some. The table shows some 110,000 clones, with over 75% occurring only once. The receptor comes from a human donor in a cohort sampled during active COVID-19. What was sequenced was peripheral blood.

As DNA, the CDR3 is TGTGCCAGCAGTATAGATGGCTACACCTTC. The encoded protein is CASSIDGYTF. The chain is built from TRBV6-4 and TRBJ1-2; D ambiguous. V lost 5 bases, J lost 6 bases, and 4 bases lay in between. Per germline, CDR1 MRHNA and CDR2 SNTAGT. This CDR3 comprises 10 residues.